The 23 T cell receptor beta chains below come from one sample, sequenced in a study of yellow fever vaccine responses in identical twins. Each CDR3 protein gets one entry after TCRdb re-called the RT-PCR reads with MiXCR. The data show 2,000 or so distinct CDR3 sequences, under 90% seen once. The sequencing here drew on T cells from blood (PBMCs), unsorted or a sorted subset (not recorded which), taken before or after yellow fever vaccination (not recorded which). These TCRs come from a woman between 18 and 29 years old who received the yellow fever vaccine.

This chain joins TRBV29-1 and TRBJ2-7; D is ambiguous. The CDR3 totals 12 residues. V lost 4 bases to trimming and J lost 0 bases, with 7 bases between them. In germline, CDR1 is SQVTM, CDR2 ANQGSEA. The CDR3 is CSVGVSSYEQYF. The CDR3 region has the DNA TGCAGCGTTGGGGTAAGCTCCTACGAGCAGTACTTC.

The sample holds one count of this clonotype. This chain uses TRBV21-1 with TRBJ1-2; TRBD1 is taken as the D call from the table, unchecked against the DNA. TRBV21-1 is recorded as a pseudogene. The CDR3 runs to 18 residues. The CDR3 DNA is TGTGGCAGCAGAAAGAGAGGGACAGGGGACTTTGGGTTCTATGGCTACACCTTC. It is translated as CGSRKRGTGDFGFYGYTF.

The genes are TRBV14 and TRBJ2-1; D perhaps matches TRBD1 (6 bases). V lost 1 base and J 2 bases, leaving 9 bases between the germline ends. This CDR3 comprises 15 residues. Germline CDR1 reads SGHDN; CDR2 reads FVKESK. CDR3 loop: CASSQGRGPYNEQFF. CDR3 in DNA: TGTGCCAGCAGCCAAGGCAGGGGCCCCTACAATGAGCAGTTCTTC.

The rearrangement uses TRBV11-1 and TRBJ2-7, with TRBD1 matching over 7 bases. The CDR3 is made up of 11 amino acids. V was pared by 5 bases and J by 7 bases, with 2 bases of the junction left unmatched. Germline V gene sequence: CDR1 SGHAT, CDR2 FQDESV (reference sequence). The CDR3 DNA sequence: TGTGCCAGCAGCACAGGGGTGGAGCAGTACGTC. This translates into CASSTGVEQYV.

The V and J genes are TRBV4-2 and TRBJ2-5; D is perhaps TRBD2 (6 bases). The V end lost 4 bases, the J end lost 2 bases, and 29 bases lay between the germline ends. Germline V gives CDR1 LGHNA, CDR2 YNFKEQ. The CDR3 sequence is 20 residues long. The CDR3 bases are TGTGCCAGCAGCCCAAGAATACTAGCCGATCCTCCAGATACTCAAGAGACCCAGTACTTC. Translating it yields CASSPRILADPPDTQETQYF.

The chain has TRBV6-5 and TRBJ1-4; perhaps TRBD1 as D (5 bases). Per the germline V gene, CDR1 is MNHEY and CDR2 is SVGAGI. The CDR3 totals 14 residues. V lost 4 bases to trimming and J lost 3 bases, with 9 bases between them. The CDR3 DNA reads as TGTGCCAGCAGTTCCGCAGGGTCTAATGAAAAACTGTTTTTT. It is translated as CASSSAGSNEKLFF.

The CDR3 nucleotides are TGTGCCAGCAGCCGAAGCTCCTCTACTCCCTACGAGCAGTACGTC. Its protein is CASSRSSSTPYEQYV. The chain links TRBV13 to TRBJ2-7; D not certain. This CDR3 is built from 15 residues. Trimming pared 5 bases from V and 2 bases from J, leaving 16 bases between. CDR1 is PRHDT, CDR2 FYEKMQ, per germline (reference sequence).

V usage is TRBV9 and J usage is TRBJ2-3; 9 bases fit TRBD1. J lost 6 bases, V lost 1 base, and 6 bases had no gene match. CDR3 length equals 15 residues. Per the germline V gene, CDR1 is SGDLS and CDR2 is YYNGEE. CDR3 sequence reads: CASSVTQGAGDTQYF. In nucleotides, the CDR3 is TGTGCCAGCAGCGTAACACAGGGGGCTGGGGATACGCAGTATTTT.

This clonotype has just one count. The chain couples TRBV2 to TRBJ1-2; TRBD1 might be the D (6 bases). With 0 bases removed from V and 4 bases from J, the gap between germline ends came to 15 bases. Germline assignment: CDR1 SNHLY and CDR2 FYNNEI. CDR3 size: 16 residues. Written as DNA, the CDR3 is TGTGCCAGCAGTGAAGCATCGGGCAGGGGTATCTATGGCTACACCTTC. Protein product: CASSEASGRGIYGYTF.

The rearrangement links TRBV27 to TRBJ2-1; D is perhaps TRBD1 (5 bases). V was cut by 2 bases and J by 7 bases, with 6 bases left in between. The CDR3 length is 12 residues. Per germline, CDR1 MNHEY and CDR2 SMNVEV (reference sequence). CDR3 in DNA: TGTGCCAGCAGTTTACCAGGGAATGAGCAGTTCTTC. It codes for CASSLPGNEQFF.

This CDR3 reads CASTELGYNEQFF. In DNA, the CDR3 is TGTGCCAGCACGGAGCTAGGTTATAATGAGCAGTTCTTC. The rearrangement uses TRBV13 and TRBJ2-1, with no clear D. Trimming took 7 bases from V and 7 from J, leaving 14 bases between them. The germline V gene encodes CDR1 PRHDT and CDR2 FYEKMQ (reference sequence). This CDR3 spans 13 amino acids.

As DNA, the CDR3 is TGTGCCAGCAGCTTCGGACAGGGTGGCCAGCCCCAGCATTTT. Residues: CASSFGQGGQPQHF. The V gene is TRBV5-6, the J gene TRBJ1-5; 8 bases are shared with TRBD1. The germline V gene encodes CDR1 SGHDT and CDR2 YYEEEE. The CDR3 sequence is 14 residues long. The J segment lost 7 bases and the V segment lost 2 bases, leaving 5 bases of the junction unmatched.

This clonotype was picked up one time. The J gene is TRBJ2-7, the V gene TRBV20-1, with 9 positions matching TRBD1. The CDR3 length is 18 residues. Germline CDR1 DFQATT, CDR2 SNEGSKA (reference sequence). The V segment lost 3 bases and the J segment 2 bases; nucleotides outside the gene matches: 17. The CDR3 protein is CSASISEGGDRVPYEQYF. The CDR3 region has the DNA TGCAGTGCTAGTATCTCCGAAGGTGGGGACAGGGTCCCCTACGAGCAGTACTTC.

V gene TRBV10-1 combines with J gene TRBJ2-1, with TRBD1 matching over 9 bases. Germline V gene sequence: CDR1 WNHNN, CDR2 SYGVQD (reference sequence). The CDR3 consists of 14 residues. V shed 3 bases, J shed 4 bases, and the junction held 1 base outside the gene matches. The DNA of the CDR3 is TGCGCCAGCAGTGATGGGACAGGGTACAATGAGCAGTTCTTC. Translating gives CASSDGTGYNEQFF.

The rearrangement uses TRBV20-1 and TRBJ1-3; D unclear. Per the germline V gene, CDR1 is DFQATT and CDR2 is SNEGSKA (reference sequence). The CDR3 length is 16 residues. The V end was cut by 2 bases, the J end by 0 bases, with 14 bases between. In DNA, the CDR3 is TGCAGTGCTAGAAGACGGAATCCCCACTCTGGAAACACCATATATTTT. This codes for CSARRRNPHSGNTIYF.

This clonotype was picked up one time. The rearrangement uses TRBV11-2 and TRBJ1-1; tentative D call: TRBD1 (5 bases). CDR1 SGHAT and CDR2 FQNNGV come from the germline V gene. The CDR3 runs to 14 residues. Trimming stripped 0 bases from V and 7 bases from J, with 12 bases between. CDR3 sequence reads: CASSLDGADFEAFF. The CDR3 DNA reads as TGTGCCAGCAGCTTAGACGGGGCTGATTTTGAAGCTTTCTTT.

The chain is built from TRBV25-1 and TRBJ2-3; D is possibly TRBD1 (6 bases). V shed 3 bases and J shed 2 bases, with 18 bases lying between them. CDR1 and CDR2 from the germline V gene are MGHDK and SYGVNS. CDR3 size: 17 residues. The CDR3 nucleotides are TGTGCCAGCAGTGAGGGGTTCAGGGACACATACACAGATACGCAGTATTTT. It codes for CASSEGFRDTYTDTQYF.

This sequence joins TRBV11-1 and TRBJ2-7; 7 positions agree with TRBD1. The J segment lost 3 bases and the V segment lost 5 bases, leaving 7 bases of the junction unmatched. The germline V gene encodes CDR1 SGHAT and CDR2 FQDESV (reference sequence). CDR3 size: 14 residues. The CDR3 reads CASSPPGTDYEQYV. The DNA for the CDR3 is TGTGCCAGCAGCCCCCCCGGGACAGACTACGAGCAGTACGTC.

The chain's CDR3 is CASSQDPGGLTEAFF. The CDR3 DNA sequence: TGCGCCAGCAGCCAAGATCCGGGGGGGCTTACTGAAGCTTTCTTT. The chain recombines TRBV4-1 with TRBJ1-1, with D perhaps matching TRBD1 (6 bases). Trimming cost V 0 bases and J 5 bases, with 13 bases left between them. The CDR3 sequence is 15 residues long. The germline V gene has CDR1 MGHRA and CDR2 YSYEKL.

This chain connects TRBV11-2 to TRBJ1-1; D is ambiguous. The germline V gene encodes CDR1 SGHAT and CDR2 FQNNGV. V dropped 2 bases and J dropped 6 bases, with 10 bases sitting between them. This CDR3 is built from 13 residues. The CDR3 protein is CASSLLVDAEAFF. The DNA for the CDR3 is TGTGCCAGCAGCTTACTGGTCGACGCTGAAGCTTTCTTT. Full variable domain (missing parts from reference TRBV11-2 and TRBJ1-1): EAGVAQSPRYKIIEKRQSVAFWCNPISGHATLYWYQQILGQGPKLLIQFQNNGVVDDSQLPKDRFSAERLKGVDSTLKIQPAKLEDSAVYLCASSLLVDAEAFFGQGTRLTVV.

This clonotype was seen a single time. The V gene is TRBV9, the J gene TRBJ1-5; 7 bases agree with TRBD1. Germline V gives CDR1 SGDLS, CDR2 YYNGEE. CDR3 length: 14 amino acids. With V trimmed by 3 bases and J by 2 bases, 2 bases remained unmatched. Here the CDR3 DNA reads TGTGCCAGCAGCGAAGACAGGGGCAATCAGCCCCAGCATTTT. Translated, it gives CASSEDRGNQPQHF.

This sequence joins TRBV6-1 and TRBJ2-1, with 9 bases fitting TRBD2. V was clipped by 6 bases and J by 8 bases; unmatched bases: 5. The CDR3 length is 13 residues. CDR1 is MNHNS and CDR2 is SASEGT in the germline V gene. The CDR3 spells CASRTSGPDEQFF. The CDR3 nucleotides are TGTGCCAGCAGAACTAGCGGGCCGGATGAGCAGTTCTTC.

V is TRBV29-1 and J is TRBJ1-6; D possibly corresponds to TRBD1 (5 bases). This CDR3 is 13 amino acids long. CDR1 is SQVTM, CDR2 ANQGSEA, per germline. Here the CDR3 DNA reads TGCATTCCCCGGTCCCGCCGGGACTCACCCCTCCACTTT. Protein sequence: CIPRSRRDSPLHF.